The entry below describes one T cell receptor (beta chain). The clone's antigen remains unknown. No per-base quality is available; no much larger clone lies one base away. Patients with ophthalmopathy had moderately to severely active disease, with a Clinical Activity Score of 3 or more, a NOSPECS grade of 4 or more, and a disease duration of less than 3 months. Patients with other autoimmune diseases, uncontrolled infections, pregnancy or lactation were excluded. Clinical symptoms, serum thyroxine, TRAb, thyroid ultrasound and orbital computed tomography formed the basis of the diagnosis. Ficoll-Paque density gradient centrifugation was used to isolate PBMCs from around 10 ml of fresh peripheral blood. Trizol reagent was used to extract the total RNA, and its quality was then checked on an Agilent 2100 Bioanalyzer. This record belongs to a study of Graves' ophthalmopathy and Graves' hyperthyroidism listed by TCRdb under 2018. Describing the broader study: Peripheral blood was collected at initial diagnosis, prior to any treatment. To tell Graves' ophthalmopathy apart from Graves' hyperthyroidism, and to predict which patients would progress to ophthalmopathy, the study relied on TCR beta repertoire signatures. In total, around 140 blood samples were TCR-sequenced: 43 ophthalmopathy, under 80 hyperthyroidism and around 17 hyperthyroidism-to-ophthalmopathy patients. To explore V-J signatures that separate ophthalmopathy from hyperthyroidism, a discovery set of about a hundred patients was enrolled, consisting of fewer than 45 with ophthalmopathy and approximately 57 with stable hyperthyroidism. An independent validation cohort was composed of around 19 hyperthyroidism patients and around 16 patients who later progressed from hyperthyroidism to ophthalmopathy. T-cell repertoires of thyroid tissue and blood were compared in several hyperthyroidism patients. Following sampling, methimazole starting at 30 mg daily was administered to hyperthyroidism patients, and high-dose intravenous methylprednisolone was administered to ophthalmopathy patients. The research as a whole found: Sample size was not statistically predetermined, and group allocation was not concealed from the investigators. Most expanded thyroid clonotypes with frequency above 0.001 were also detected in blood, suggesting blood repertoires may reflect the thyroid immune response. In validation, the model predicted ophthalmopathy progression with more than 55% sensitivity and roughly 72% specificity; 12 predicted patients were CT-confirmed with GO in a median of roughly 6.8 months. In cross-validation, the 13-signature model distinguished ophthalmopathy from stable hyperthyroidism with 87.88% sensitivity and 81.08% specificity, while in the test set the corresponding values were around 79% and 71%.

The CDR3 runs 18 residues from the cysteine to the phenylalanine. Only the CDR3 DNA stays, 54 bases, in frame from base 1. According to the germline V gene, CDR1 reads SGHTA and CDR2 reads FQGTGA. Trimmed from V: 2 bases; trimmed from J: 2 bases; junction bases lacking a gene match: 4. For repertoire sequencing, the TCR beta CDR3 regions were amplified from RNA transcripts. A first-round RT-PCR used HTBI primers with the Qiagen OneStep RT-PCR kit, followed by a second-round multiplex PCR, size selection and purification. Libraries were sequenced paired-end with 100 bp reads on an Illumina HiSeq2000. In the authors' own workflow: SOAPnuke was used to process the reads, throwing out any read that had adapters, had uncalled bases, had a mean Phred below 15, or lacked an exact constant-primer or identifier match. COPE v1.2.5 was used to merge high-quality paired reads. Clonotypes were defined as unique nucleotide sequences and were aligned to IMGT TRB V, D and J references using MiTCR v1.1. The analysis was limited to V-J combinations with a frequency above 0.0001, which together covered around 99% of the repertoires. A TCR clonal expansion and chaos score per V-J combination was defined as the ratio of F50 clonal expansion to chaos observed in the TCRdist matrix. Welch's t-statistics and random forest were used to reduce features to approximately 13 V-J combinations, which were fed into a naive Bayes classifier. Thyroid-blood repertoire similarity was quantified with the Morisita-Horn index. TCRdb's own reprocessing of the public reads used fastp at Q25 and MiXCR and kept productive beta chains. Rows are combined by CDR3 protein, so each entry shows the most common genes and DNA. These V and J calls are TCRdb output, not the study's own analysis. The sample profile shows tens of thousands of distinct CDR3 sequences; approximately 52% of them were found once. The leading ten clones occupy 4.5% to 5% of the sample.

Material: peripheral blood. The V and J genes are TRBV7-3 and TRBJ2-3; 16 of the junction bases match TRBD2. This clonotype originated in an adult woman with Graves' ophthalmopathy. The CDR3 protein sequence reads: CASSLLGTSGRATDTQYF. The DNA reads TGTGCCAGCAGCTTACTGGGGACTAGCGGGAGGGCCACAGATACGCAGTATTTT.